The 12 T cell receptor beta chains below were found in one sample sequenced in a study of blood T cells in healthy people across ages. With a J-beta primer mix and a sample-barcoded 5' primer, a second PCR ran about 7 to 12 cycles. TCRdb ran MiXCR on the 5' RACE reads and lists one entry per CDR3 protein. In the table there are around 900,000 distinct CDR3 sequences, more than 25% of which are singletons. Sequencing was performed on blood. The receptors come from an elderly woman in good health.

This clonotype was counted a few times. This chain links TRBV5-6 with TRBJ2-3; TRBD1 or TRBD2 may be the D gene (6 bases each). Trimming removed 1 base from V and 0 bases from J, with 12 bases in between. The CDR3 is 16 amino acids. CDR1 and CDR2 (germline): SGHDT, YYEEEE. The CDR3: CASSLKMGGSTDTQYF. The CDR3 DNA reads TGTGCCAGCAGCTTGAAAATGGGGGGCAGCACAGATACGCAGTATTTT.

The chain joins TRBV20-1 to TRBJ1-1, with TRBD1 as a possible D gene (6 bases). Trimming pared 5 bases from V and 3 bases from J, leaving 19 bases between. Germline V gene data show CDR1 as DFQATT and CDR2 as SNEGSKA (reference sequence). The CDR3 contains 15 residues. The CDR3 here is CSAGGGPQGYTEAFF. The CDR3 nucleotides read TGCAGTGCTGGCGGGGGCCCACAGGGTTACACTGAAGCTTTCTTT.

To note about this clonotype: A much larger clone lies a single base off, so this may be a read error. The J gene is TRBJ2-1, the V gene TRBV5-4; perhaps TRBD1 as D (5 bases). Germline V CDR1 and CDR2: SGHNT, YYREEE (reference sequence). CDR3 size: 13 residues. The CDR3 sequence is CAGSIPTVEQQFF. In DNA form, the CDR3 reads TGTGCCGGCAGCATCCCGACAGTTGAACAGCAGTTCTTC.

This clonotype was observed a handful of times. This chain connects TRBV11-3 to TRBJ2-1, with 9 bases identical to TRBD1. J was trimmed by 6 bases and V by 5 bases; bases with no gene match: 8. Germline lookup yields CDR1 SGHNT and CDR2 YENEEA. CDR3 length: 15 residues. The CDR3 reads CASSPEQGASNEQFF. CDR3 nucleotides: TGTGCCAGCAGCCCCGAACAGGGGGCGTCCAATGAGCAGTTCTTC.

This clonotype was recorded many times. The chain links TRBV6-5 to TRBJ2-4; 8 nucleotides match TRBD1. V was clipped by 8 bases and J by 2 bases; unmatched bases: 5. CDR1 and CDR2 (germline): MNHEY, SVGAGI. The CDR3 loop spans 14 amino acids. The CDR3 loop is CASGQGRSKNIQYF. As DNA, the CDR3 is TGTGCCAGCGGACAGGGTCGGTCCAAAAACATTCAGTACTTC.

The table lists this clonotype with many counts. The rearrangement uses TRBV6-5 and TRBJ2-3; the D gene is possibly TRBD1 (5 bases). The CDR3 sequence is 14 residues long. CDR1 and CDR2 from the germline V gene are MNHEY and SVGAGI. Deletions cut 2 bases from V and 2 bases from J, with 8 bases between. The CDR3 loop is CASSYRGYTDTQYF. The CDR3 nucleotides read TGTGCCAGCAGTTACAGGGGATACACAGATACGCAGTATTTT.

As for this clonotype: This sequence may be a read error, since a much larger clone differs from it by one base. The rearrangement joins TRBV6-2 or TRBV6-3 to TRBJ2-7; no reliable D call. The J call may be wrong; the DNA end is better matched by TRBJ2-5. The CDR3 length is 18 residues. Germline CDR1 is MNHEY and CDR2 is SVGEGT. CDR3 sequence (DNA): TGTGCCAGCAGTTACTCTAGACGCCAAAAACCAGGCGTAGAGACCCAGTACTTC. This gives the protein CASSYSRRQKPGVETQYF.

The chain has TRBV4-1 and TRBJ2-7; D is possibly TRBD2 (5 bases). Trimming removed 0 bases at V and 4 bases at J, with 10 bases between. The germline CDR1 and CDR2 sequences are MGHRA and YSYEKL. CDR3 length: 14 amino acids. Here the CDR3 DNA reads TGCGCCAGCAGCCAAGATGTGGGGAGATACGAGCAGTACTTC. This codes for CASSQDVGRYEQYF.

The table lists this clonotype with many counts. The CDR3 DNA reads as TGTGCCAGCAGCCCCCAACCGACAGGGAAAGAGACCCAGTACTTC. Translation: CASSPQPTGKETQYF. The V call is TRBV11-2, the J call TRBJ2-5, with 7 positions matching TRBD1. This CDR3 is built from 15 residues. With V trimmed by 5 bases and J by 3 bases, 9 bases remained unmatched. CDR1 and CDR2 from the germline V gene are SGHAT and FQNNGV.

As to this clonotype: A much larger clone is a single base away; this may be a read error. The chain carries TRBV10-3 and TRBJ2-3, with TRBD1 matching 7 bases. This CDR3 region has 13 residues. In germline, CDR1 is ENHRY, CDR2 SYGVKD. After removal of 6 bases from V and 4 bases from J, the junction contained 4 bases not matched to a gene. CDR3 amino acids: CAIRVDRSDTQYF. CDR3 bases: TGTGCCATCAGGGTGGACAGGTCAGATACGCAGTATTTT.

This clonotype showed up many times. The V call is TRBV5-1, the J call TRBJ1-1; the match to TRBD1 covers 9 bases. V lost 1 base, J lost 4 bases, and 8 bases stayed unmatched. This CDR3 spans 16 amino acids. Germline CDR1 reads SGHRS; CDR2 reads YFSETQ. CDR3 sequence reads: CASSLTTGGAGTEAFF. The CDR3 DNA sequence: TGCGCCAGCAGCTTGACTACAGGGGGCGCGGGCACTGAAGCTTTCTTT.

The chain combines TRBV6-2 or TRBV6-3 with TRBJ2-5; TRBD2 agrees at 7 bases. V trimming: 7 bases; J trimming: 11 bases; junction bases outside the gene matches: 19. There are 15 residues in the CDR3. The germline CDR1 and CDR2 sequences are MNHEY and SVGEGT. The DNA of the CDR3 is TGTGCCAGCACCAACGGCGGGGGTCCCTACAATGAGCAGTACTTC. This sequence encodes CASTNGGGPYNEQYF.